This TCR beta chain is from a study of T-cell reconstitution after alpha-beta-depleted transplantation in children. Study-wide results and limits: Where alpha-beta T cells came from about two months after transplant was reportedly several hundred expanded graft clones. TCRbeta diversity was high at day 60 in some patients (a result of surviving recipient T cells and thymic progenitors).

Trimming at V came to 10 bases and at J to 5 bases, leaving 20 bases not matched to a gene. Germline CDR1 and CDR2: SGHTA and FQGNSA. The CDR3 contains 17 residues. As to this clonotype: The antigen is undetermined.

It was with unique molecular identifiers that the TCRbeta library was prepared. TCRdb called the PCR reads again in MiXCR, with one record for every CDR3 protein. The sample lists 250,000 to 400,000 distinct CDR3 sequences; approximately 23% were seen once. The V and J genes are TRBV7-2 and TRBJ1-3, with 7 bases aligning to TRBD1. Sequenced here: PBMCs, mostly from graft donor cells, sampled 180 days after TCRalphabeta/CD19-depleted stem cell transplant. The TCR comes from a male patient younger than 18 who had a stem cell transplant for acute lymphoblastic leukemia, so the T cells may come from the graft donor. CDR3 region: CATNSVGHRGQRNTIYF. The DNA for the CDR3 is TGTGCCACCAACTCTGTGGGGCACAGGGGTCAAAGAAACACCATATATTTT.